This T cell receptor (beta chain) was identified during a study of OX40 agonist ivuxolimab in advanced cancers. With respect to the entire study: Ivuxolimab was a fully human IgG2 agonistic monoclonal antibody targeting the costimulatory receptor OX40 (CD134). Intravenous ivuxolimab was administered to patients every 2 weeks at six dose levels: 0.01, 0.1, 0.3, 1.5, 3 and 10 mg/kg. Of the approximately 50 patients in dose escalation, approximately 20 had hepatocellular carcinoma, approximately 15 had melanoma, 9 had renal cell carcinoma and 9 had head and neck cancer. In the dose-escalation cohort, approximately 80% of patients were male, and the mean age was 60 years with a range of roughly 23 to 90. Prior anti-PD-1, anti-PD-L1 or anti-CTLA-4 therapy was permitted, and checkpoint inhibitors had been received by roughly 40% of dose-escalation patients. Partial responses occurred in three dose-escalation patients, of whom one had hepatocellular carcinoma and two had cutaneous melanoma. The point of sequencing TCRbeta in the periphery was to test whether ivuxolimab changed TCR sequence diversity and drove clonal T-cell expansion. The paper describes the monotherapy dose-escalation part (N ≈ 50 patients) of the phase I trial of ivuxolimab.

For sequencing of the TCRbeta CDR3 region, genomic DNA was extracted from the sorted cells. TCRbeta CDR3 regions were sequenced using the immunoSEQ Assay. The immuneACCESS repertoire file appears here via TCRdb, limited to in-frame rearrangements. These files lack a portion of the clones; in checked studies, under half of the deficit traces to unresolved V genes, and the cause of the others is not known. Across this sample there are about 81,000 clones, with 88% seen only once. The ten biggest clones cover more than 0.45% of the sample. The investigation overall reported the following: Low levels of normalized T-cell clonal expansion were also seen in some patients who did not respond. At doses of 0.1 to 3.0 mg/kg, clonal expansion of both CD4+ and CD8+ blood T cells was observed from baseline to week 6. In the 0.1-3.0 mg/kg groups, partial responders had among the lowest normalized peripheral clonal expansion, particularly in CD8+ T cells. The antigen specificity of the clonally expanded peripheral T cells was not determined. After ivuxolimab, expanded clones were on average more numerous among CD8+ T cells than among CD4+ T cells.

Patients with autoimmune disease history or receiving systemic immunosuppression were excluded from the trial. In every dose cohort, peripheral blood was drawn for TCR sequencing at baseline, cycle 4 day 1, and cycle 7 day 1. The samples were drawn from a first-in-human, open-label, multicenter phase I dose-escalation trial of ivuxolimab. Adults with locally advanced or metastatic melanoma, renal cell carcinoma, hepatocellular carcinoma or head and neck squamous cell carcinoma were enrolled in the trial. Before TCR sequencing, CD4+ T cells and CD8+ T cells were sorted from peripheral blood as separate populations. Reading from cysteine to phenylalanine, the CDR3 counts 14 amino acids. The CDR3 DNA has 42 bases and is translated from base 1. CDR1 and CDR2 are drawn from the germline V gene (reference sequence): SGHNT, YYREEE. V is reduced by 1 base and J by 3 bases, leaving a spacing of 8 bases between them.

This clone has a single count. The antigen it binds to is not known. One base away there is no much larger clone; base qualities are not given. The specimen was CD4+ or CD8+ T cells sorted from blood, collected in a trial of the OX40 agonist ivuxolimab. The sequence was collected from an adult with an advanced solid tumor such as melanoma, head and neck, liver or kidney cancer. The rearrangement joined TRBV5-4 to TRBJ1-5, and perhaps TRBD1 as D gene, on 5 matching bases. Read as DNA, the sequence is TGTGCCAGCAGCTTGTGGGGGGTCAATCAGCCCCAGCATTTT. Its protein reads: CASSLWGVNQPQHF.